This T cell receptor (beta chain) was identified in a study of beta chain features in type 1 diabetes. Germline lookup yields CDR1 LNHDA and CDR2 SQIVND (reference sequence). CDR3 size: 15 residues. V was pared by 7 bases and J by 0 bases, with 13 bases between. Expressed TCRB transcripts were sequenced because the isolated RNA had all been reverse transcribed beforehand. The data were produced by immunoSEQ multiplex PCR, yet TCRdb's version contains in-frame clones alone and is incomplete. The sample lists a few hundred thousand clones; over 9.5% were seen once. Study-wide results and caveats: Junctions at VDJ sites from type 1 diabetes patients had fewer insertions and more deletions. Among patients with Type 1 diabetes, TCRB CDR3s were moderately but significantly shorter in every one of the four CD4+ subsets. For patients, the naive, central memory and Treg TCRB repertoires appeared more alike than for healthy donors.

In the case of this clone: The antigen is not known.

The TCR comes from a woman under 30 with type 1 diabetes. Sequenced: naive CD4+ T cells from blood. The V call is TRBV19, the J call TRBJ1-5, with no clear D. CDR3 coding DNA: TGTGCCAGTAATCAAGACTTGTATAGCAATCAGCCCCAGCATTTT. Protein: CASNQDLYSNQPQHF.